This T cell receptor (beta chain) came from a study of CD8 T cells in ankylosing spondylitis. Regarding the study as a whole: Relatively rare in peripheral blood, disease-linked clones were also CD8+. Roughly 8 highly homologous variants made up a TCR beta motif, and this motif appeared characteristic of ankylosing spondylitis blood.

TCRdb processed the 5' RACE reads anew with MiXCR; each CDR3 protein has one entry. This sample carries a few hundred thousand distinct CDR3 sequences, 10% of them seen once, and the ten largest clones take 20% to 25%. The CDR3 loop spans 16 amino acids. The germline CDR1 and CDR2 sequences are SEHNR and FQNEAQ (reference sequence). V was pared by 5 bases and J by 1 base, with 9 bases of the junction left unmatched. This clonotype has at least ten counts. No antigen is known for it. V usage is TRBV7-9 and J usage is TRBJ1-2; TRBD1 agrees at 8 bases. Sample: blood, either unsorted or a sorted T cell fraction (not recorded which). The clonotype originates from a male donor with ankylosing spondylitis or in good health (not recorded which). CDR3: CASSQDRVWGNYGYTF. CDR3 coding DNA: TGTGCCAGCAGCCAGGACAGGGTGTGGGGTAACTATGGCTACACCTTC. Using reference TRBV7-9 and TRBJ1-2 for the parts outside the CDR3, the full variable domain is DTGVSQNPRHKITKRGQNVTFRCDPISEHNRLYWYRQTLGQGPEFLTYFQNEAQLEKSRLLSDRFSAERPKGSFSTLEIQRTEQGDSAMYLCASSQDRVWGNYGYTFGSGTRLTVV.